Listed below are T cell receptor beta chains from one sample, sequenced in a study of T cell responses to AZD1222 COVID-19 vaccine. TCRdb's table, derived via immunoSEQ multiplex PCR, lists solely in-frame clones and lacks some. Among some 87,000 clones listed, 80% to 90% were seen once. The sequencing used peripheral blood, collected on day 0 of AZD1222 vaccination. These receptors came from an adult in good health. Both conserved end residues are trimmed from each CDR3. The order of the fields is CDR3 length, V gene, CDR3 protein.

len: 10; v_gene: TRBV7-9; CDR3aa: ASSQIFYEQY
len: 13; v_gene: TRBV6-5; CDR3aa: ASSYGLAGGYEQY
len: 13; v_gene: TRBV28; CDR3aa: ASSLGGASTDTQY
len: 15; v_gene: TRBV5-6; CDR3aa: ASSARDRGPQLYGYT
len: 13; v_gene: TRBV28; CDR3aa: ASSFLGMNTGELF
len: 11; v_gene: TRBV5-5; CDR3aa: ASSFYQNQPQH
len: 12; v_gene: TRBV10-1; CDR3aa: ASSEVADQETQY
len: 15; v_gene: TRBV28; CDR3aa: ASSSPPPIGGSYEQY
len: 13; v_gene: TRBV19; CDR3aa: ASHTRGTGKKKLF
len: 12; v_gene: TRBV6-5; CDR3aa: ASSQRLARETQY
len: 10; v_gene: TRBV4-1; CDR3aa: ASSQGSGELF
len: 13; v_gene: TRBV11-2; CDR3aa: ASSSNDRNTGELF
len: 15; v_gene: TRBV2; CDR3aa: ASRGTGGSTGANVLT
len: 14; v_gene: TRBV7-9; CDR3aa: ASSSRDREKTDTQY
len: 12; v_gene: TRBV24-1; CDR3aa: ATSDTGGGTEAF
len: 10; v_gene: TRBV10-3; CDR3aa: AMGQGPDTQY
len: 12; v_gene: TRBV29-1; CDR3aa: SVIGGEDGNTIY
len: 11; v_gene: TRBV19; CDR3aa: ASSIIGEQPQH
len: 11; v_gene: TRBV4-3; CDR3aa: ASSQGGRQPQH
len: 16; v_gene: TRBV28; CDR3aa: ASSLIPSGPGRAYEQY
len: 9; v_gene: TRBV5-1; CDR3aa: ASSVGQEAF
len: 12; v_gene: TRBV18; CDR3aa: ASSPRQGAAEQY
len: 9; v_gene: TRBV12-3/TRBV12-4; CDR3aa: AGVMNTEAF
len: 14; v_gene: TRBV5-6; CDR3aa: ASSFGTAPLWYGYT
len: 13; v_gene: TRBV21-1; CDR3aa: ASSKGQAISFEAF
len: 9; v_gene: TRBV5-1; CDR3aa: ASSLDQPQH
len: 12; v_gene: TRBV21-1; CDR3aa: ASSKEPGESGYT
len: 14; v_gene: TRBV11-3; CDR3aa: ASSIRDFGNTGELF
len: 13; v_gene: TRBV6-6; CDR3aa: ASNYRGPNIYEQY
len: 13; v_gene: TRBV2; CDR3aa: ASSVETGANQPQH
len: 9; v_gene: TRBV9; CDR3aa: ASSPLDGYT
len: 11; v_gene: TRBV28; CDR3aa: ASSLGPSGEQY
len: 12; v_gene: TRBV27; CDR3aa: ASRLTTPDNEQF
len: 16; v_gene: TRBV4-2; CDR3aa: ASSLVGLAGSSTDTQY
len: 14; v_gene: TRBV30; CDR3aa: AWSTRTSGRGNEQF
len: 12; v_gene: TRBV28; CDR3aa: ASSPGTSQETQY
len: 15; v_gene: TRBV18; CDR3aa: ASSPQGGSYSNQPQH
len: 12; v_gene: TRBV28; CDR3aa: ASSSHRTVYEQY
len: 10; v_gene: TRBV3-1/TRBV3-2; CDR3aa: ASSQSGNTIY
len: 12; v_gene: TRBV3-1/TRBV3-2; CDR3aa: ASSAGTRIFQAF
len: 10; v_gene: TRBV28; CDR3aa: ASSSYSYEQY